Sequencing of this TCR beta chain was carried out in a study of blood T cell repertoires in COVID-19. Study-level background: Acute and convalescent COVID-19 specimens originated in the United States, Italy and Spain. Sources were T cells, B-cell-depleted T cells, or PBMCs; the material itself was cDNA or gDNA.

In the authors' methods: Reference gene primer amplification gave nucleated cell count estimates. This table comes from immunoSEQ multiplex PCR, and its TCRdb copy is limited to in-frame clones, with some not included. V and J calls and clone size are those listed in that table; D and trimming were worked out from the DNA. The data contain about 440,000 clones, about nine tenths of them singletons. Seattle researchers signed up patients amid active infection and tracked them longitudinally. This clone has a single count. Per germline, CDR1 SGHRS and CDR2 YFSETQ. J gave up 8 bases and V 4 bases, and 14 bases lay outside the gene matches. The length of the CDR3 is 16 residues.

The J gene is TRBJ1-5, the V gene TRBV5-1, with 8 nucleotides matching TRBD1. Sequencing was performed on peripheral blood. The clonotype comes from a woman aged 45 to 65 with COVID-19, enrolled during active disease. This CDR3 is CASSLRDRPFTKPQHF. The CDR3 coding sequence is TGCGCCAGCAGCCTCCGGGACAGGCCCTTCACGAAGCCCCAGCATTTT.